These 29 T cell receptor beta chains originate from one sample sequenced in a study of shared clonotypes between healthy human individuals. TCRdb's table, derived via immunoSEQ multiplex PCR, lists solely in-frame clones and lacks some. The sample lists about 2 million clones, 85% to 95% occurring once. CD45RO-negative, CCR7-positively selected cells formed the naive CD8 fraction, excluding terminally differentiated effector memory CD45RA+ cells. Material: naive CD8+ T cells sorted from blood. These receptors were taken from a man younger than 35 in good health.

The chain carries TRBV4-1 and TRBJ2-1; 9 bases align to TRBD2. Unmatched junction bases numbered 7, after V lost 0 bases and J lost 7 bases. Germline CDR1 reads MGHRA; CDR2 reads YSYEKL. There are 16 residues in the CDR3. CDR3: CASSQDSLAGHNEQFF. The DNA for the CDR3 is TGCGCCAGCAGCCAAGATAGCCTAGCGGGGCATAATGAGCAGTTCTTC.

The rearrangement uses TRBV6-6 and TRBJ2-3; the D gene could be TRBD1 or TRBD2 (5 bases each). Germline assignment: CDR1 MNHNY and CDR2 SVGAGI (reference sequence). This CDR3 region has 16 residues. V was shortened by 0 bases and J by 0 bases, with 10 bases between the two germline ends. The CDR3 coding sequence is TGTGCCAGCAGTTACTCTAGAGGGGCGAGCACAGATACGCAGTATTTT. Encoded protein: CASSYSRGASTDTQYF.

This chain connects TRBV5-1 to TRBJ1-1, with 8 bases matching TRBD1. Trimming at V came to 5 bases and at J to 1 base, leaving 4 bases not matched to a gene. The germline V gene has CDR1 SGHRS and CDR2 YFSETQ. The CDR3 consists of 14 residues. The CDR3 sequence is CASRPGQGNTEAFF. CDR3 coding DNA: TGCGCCAGCAGACCCGGACAGGGGAACACTGAAGCTTTCTTT. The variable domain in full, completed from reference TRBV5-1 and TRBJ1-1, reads KAGVTQTPRYLIKTRGQQVTLSCSPISGHRSVSWYQQTPGQGLQFLFEYFSETQRNKGNFPGRFSGRQFSNSRSEMNVSTLELGDSALYLCASRPGQGNTEAFFGQGTRLTVV.

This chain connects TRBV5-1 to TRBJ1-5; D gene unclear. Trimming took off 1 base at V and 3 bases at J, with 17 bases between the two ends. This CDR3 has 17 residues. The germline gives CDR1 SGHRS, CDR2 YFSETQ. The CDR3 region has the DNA TGCGCCAGCAGCTTGTTCCCGCCCGATTCGGTCAATCAGCCCCAGCATTTT. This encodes CASSLFPPDSVNQPQHF.

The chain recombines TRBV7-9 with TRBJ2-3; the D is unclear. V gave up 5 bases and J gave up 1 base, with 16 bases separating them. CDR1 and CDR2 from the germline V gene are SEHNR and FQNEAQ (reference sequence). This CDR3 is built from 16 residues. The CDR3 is CASSTTPGERTDTQYF. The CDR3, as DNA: TGTGCCAGCAGCACAACTCCGGGTGAGCGCACAGATACGCAGTATTTT.

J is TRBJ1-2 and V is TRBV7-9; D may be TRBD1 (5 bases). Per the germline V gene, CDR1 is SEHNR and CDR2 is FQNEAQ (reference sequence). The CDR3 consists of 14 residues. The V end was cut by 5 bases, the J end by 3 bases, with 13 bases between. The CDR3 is CASSLGMGDYGYTF. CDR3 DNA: TGTGCCAGCAGCCTAGGGATGGGGGACTATGGCTACACCTTC.

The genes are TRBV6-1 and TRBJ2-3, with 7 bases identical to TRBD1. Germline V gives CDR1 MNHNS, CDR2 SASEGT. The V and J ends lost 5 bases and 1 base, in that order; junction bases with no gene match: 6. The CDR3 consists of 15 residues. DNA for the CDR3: TGTGCCAGCAGTCGGGACAGCTCAGGCACAGATACGCAGTATTTT. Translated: CASSRDSSGTDTQYF.

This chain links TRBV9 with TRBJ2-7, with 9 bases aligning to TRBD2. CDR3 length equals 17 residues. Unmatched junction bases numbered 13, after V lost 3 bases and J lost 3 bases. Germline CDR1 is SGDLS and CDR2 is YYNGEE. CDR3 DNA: TGTGCCAGCAGCGGAATGATGGCGGGAGGGGAAGGCTACGAGCAGTACTTC. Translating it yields CASSGMMAGGEGYEQYF. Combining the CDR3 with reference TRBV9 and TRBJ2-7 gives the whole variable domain DSGVTQTPKHLITATGQRVTLRCSPRSGDLSVYWYQQSLDQGLQFLIQYYNGEERAKGNILERFSAQQFPDLHSELNLSSLELGDSALYFCASSGMMAGGEGYEQYFGPGTRLTVT.

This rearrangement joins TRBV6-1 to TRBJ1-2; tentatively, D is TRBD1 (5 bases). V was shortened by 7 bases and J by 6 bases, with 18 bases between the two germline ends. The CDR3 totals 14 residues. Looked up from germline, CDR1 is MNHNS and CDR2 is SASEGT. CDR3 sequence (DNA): TGTGCCAGCATACCTACAGGCCCTTCCAATGGCTACACCTTC. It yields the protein CASIPTGPSNGYTF.

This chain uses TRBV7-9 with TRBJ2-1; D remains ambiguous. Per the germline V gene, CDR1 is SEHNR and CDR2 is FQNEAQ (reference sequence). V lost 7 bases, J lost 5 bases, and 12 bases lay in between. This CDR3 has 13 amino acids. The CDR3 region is CASIAPIDNEQFF. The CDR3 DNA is TGTGCCAGCATCGCACCGATCGACAATGAGCAGTTCTTC.

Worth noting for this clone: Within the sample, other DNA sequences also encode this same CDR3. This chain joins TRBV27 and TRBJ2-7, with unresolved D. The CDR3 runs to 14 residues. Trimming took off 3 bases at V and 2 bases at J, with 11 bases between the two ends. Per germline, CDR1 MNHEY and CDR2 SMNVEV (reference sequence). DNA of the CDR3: TGTGCCAGCAGTTTGGTCGGCTCTGCCTACGAGCAGTACTTC. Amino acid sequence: CASSLVGSAYEQYF.

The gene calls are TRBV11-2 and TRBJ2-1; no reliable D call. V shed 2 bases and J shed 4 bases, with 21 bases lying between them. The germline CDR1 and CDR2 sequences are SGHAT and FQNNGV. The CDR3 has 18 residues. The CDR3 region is CASSLQPLRELGYNEQFF. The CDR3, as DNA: TGTGCCAGCAGCTTACAACCGTTGAGAGAGCTAGGGTACAATGAGCAGTTCTTC.

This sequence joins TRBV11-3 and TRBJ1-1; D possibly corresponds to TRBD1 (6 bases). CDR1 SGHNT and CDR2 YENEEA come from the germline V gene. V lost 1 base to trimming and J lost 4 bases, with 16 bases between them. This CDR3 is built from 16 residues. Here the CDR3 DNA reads TGTGCCAGCAGCTTAGGGTACAGGGAGGCAGGCACTGAAGCTTTCTTT. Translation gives CASSLGYREAGTEAFF.

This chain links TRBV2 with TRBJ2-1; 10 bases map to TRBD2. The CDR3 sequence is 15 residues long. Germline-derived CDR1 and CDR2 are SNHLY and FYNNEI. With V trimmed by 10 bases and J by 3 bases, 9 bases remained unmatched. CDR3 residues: CATMMGLAYYNEQFF. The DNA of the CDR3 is TGTGCCACCATGATGGGACTAGCGTACTACAATGAGCAGTTCTTC. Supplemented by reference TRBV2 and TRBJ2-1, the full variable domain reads EPEVTQTPSHQVTQMGQEVILRCVPISNHLYFYWYRQILGQKVEFLVSFYNNEISEKSEIFDDQFSVERPDGSNFTLKIRSTKLEDSAMYFCATMMGLAYYNEQFFGPGTRLTVL.

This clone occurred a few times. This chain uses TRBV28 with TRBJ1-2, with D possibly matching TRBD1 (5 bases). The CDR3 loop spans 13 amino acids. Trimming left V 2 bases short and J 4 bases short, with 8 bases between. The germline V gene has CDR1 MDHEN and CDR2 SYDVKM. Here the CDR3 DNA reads TGTGCCAGCAGTTTAAGGGGCGCCTATGGCTACACCTTC. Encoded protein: CASSLRGAYGYTF.

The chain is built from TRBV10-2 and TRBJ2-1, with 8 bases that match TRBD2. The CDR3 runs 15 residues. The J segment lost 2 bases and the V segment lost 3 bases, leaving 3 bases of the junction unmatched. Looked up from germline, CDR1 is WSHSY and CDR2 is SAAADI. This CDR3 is CASSETSGTYNEQFF. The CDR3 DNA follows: TGCGCCAGCAGTGAAACTAGCGGTACCTACAATGAGCAGTTCTTC.

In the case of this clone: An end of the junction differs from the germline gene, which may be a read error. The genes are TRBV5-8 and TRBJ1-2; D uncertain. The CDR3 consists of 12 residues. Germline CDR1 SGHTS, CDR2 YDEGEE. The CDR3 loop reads CASSLRDGGISF. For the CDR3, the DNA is TGTGCCAGCAGCTTACGAGACGGAGGGATTTCCTTC.

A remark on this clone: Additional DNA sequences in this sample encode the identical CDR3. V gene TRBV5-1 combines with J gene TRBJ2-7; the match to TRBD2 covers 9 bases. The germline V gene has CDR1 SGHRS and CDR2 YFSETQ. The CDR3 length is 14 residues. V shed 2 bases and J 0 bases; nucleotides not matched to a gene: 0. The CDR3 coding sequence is TGCGCCAGCAGCTTTAGCGGGAGCTCCTACGAGCAGTACTTC. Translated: CASSFSGSSYEQYF.

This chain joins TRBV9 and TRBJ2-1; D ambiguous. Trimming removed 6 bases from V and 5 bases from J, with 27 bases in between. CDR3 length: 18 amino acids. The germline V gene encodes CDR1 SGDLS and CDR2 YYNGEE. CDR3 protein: CASTKWAVNSALDNEQFF. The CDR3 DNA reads TGTGCCAGCACCAAATGGGCCGTAAATTCCGCGCTCGACAATGAGCAGTTCTTC. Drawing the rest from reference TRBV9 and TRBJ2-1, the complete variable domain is DSGVTQTPKHLITATGQRVTLRCSPRSGDLSVYWYQQSLDQGLQFLIQYYNGEERAKGNILERFSAQQFPDLHSELNLSSLELGDSALYFCASTKWAVNSALDNEQFFGPGTRLTVL.

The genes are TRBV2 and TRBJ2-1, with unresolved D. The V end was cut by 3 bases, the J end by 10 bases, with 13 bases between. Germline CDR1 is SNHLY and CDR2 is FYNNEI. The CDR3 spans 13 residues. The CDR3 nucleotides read TGTGCCAGCAGTGATTACCGCCGCCAGGAGCAGTTCTTC. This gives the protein CASSDYRRQEQFF.

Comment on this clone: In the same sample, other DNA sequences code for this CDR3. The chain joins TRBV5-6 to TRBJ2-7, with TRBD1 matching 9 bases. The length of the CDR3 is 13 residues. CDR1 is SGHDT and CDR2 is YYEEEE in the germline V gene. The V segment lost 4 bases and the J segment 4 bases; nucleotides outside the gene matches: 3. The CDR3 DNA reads TGTGCCAGCAGCGGGGACAGGGAGTACGAGCAGTACTTC. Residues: CASSGDREYEQYF. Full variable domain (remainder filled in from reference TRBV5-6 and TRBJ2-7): DAGVTQSPTHLIKTRGQQVTLRCSPKSGHDTVSWYQQALGQGPQFIFQYYEEEERQRGNFPDRFSGHQFPNYSSELNVNALLLGDSALYLCASSGDREYEQYFGPGTRLTVT.

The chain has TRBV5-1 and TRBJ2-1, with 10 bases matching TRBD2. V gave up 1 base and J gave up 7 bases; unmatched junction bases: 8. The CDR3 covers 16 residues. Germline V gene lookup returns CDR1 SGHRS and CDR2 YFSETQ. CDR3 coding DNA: TGCGCCAGCAGCTTGTCAGCGGGGGGGCCAGGTAATGAGCAGTTCTTC. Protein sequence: CASSLSAGGPGNEQFF.

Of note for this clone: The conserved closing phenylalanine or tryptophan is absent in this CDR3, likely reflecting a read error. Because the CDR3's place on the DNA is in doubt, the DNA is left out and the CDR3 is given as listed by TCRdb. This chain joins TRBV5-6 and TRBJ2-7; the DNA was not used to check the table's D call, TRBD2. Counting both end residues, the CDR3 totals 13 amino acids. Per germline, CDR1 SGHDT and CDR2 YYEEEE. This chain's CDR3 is CASSFGLAGGIVG.

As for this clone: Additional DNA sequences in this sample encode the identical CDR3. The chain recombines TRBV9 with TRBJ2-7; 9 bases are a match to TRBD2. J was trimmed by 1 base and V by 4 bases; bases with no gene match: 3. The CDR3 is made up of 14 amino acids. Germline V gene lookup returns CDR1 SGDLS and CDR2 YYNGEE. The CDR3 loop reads CASSSGGNSYEQYF. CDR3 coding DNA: TGTGCCAGCAGCAGCGGGGGGAATTCCTACGAGCAGTACTTC.

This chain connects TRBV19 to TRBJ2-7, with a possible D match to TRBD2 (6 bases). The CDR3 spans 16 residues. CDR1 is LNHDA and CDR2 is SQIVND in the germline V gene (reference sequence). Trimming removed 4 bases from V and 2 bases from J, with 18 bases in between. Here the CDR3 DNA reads TGTGCCAGTAGTACCCCAAGGAGGGAACTACCCTACGAGCAGTACTTC. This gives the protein CASSTPRRELPYEQYF. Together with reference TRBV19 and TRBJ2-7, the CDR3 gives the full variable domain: DGGITQSPKYLFRKEGQNVTLSCEQNLNHDAMYWYRQDPGQGLRLIYYSQIVNDFQKGDIAEGYSVSREKKESFPLTVTSAQKNPTAFYLCASSTPRRELPYEQYFGPGTRLTVT.

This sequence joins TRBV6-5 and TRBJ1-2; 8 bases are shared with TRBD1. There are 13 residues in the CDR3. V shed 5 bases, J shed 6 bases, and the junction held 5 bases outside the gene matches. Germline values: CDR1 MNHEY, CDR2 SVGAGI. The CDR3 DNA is TGTGCCAGCAGTACATACAGGGGGGATGGCTACACCTTC. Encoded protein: CASSTYRGDGYTF.

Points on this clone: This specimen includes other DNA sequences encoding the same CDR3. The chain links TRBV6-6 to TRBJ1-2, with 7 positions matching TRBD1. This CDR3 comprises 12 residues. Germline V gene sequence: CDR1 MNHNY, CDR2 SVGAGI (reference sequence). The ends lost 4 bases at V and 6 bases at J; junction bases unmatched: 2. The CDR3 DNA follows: TGTGCCAGCAGTTGGACAGGCGATGGCTACACCTTC. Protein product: CASSWTGDGYTF.

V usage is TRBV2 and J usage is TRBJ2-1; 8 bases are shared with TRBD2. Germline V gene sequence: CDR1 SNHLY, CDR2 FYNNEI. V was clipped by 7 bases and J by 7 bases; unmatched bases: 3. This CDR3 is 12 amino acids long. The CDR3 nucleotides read TGTGCCAGCACGGGGGGGCTAAATGAGCAGTTCTTC. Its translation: CASTGGLNEQFF.

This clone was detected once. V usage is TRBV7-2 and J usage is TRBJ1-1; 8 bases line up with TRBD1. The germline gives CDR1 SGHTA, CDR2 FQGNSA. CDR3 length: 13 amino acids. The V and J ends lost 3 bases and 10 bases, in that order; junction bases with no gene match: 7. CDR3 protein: CASSFRGQGGAFF. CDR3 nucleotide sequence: TGTGCCAGCAGCTTCCGAGGACAGGGAGGAGCTTTCTTT.